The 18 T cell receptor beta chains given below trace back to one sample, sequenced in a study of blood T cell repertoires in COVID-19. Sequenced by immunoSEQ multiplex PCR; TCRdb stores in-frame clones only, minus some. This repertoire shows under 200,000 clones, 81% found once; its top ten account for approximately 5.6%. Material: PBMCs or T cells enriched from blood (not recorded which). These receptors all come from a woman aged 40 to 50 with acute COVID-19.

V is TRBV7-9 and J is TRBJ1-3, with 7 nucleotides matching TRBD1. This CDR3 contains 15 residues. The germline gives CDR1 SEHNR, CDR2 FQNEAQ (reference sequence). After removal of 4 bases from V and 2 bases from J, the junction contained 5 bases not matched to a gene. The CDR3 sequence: CASSSTGFTGNTIYF. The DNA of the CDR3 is TGTGCCAGCAGCTCGACAGGGTTCACTGGAAACACCATATATTTT.

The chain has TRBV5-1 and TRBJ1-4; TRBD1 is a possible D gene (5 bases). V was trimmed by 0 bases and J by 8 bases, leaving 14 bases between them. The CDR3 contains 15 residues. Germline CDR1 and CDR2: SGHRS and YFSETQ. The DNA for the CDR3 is TGCGCCAGCAGCTTGGAAGGGCAGGGAGGCGAAAAACTGTTTTTT. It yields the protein CASSLEGQGGEKLFF.

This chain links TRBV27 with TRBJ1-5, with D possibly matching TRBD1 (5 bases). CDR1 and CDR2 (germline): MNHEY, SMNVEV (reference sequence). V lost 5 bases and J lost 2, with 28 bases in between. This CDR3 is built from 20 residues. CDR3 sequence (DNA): TGTGCCAGCAGTCCCAAACCACCGCAAGCAGTCACAGGCGGCAATCAGCCCCAGCATTTT. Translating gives CASSPKPPQAVTGGNQPQHF.

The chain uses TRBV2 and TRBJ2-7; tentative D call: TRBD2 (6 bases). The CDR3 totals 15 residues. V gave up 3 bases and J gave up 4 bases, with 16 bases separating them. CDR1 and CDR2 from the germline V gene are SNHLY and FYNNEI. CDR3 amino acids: CASSDASAALYEQYF. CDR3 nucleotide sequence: TGTGCCAGCAGTGACGCTAGCGCGGCCTTATACGAGCAGTACTTC.

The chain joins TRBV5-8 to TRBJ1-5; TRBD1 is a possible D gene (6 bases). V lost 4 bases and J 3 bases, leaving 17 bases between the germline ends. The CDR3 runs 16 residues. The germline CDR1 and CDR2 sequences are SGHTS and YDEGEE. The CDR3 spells CASSVGPDSPNQPQHF. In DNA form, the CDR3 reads TGTGCCAGCAGCGTGGGGCCGGACAGTCCCAATCAGCCCCAGCATTTT.

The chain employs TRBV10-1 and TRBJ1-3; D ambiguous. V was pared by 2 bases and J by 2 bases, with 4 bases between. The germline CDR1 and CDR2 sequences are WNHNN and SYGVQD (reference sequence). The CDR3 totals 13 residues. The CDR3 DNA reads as TGCGCCAGCAGTGAGCGAGCTGGAAACACCATATATTTT. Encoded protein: CASSERAGNTIYF.

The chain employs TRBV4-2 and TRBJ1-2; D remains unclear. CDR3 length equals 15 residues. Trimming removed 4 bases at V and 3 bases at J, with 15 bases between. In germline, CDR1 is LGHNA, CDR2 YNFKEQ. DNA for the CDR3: TGTGCCAGCAGCCTTAGCAGAGGATTACACTATGGCTACACCTTC. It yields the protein CASSLSRGLHYGYTF.

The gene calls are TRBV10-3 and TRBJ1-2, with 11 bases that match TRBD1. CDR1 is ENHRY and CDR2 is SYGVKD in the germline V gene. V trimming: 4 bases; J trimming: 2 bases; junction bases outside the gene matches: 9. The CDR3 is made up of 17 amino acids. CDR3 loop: CAISVSTGQGGNYGYTF. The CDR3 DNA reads TGTGCCATCAGTGTTAGCACGGGACAGGGGGGAAACTATGGCTACACCTTC.

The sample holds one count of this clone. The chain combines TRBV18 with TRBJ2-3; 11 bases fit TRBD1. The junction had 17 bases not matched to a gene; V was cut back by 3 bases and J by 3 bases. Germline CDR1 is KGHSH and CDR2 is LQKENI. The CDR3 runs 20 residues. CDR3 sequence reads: CASSPAGTGGAKSTTDTQYF. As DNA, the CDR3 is TGTGCCAGCTCACCTGCCGGGACAGGGGGAGCGAAAAGCACGACAGATACGCAGTATTTT. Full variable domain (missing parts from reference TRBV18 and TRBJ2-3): NAGVMQNPRHLVRRRGQEARLRCSPMKGHSHVYWYRQLPEEGLKFMVYLQKENIIDESGMPKERFSAEFPKEGPSILRIQQVVRGDSAAYFCASSPAGTGGAKSTTDTQYFGPGTRLTVL.

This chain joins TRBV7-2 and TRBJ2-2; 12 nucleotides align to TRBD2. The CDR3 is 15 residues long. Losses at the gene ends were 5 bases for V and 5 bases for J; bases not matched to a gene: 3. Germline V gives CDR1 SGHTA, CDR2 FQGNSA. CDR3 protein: CASSPTSGRTGELFF. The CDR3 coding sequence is TGTGCCAGCAGCCCGACTAGCGGGAGAACCGGGGAGCTGTTTTTT.

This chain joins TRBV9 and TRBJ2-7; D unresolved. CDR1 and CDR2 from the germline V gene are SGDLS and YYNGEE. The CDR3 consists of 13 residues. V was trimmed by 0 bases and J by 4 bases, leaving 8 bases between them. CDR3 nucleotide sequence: TGTGCCAGCAGCGTAGGTCCAGGATACGAGCAGTACTTC. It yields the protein CASSVGPGYEQYF.

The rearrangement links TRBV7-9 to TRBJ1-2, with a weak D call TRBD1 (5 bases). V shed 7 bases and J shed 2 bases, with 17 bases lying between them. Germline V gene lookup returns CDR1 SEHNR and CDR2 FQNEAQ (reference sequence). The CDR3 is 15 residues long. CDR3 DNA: TGTGCCAGCACCCACCCCGAGGCAGGGAACTATGGCTACACCTTC. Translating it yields CASTHPEAGNYGYTF.

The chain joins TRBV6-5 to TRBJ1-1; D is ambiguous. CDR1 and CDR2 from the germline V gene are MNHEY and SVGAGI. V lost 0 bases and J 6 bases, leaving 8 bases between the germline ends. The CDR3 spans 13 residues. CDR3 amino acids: CASSYSRTSEAFF. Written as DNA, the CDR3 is TGTGCCAGCAGTTACTCTAGGACTTCTGAAGCTTTCTTT.

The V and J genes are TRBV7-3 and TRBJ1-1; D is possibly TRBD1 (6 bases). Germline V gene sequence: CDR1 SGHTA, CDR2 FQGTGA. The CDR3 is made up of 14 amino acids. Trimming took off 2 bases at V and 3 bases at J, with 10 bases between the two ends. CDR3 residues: CASSLVGADTEAFF. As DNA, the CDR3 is TGTGCCAGCAGCTTAGTGGGGGCCGACACTGAAGCTTTCTTT.

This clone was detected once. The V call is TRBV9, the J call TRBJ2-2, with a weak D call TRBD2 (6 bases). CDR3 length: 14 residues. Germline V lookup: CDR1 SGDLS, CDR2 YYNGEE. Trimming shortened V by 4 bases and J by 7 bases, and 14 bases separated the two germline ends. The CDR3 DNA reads TGTGCCAGCAGCCTCGGGGGAACGGGCGGGGAGCTGTTTTTT. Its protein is CASSLGGTGGELFF.

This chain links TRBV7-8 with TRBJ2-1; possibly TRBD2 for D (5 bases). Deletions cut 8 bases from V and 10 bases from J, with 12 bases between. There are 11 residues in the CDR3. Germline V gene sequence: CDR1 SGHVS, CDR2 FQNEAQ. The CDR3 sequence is CASGLTREQFF. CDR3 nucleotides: TGTGCCAGCGGACTCACTAGAGAGCAGTTCTTC.

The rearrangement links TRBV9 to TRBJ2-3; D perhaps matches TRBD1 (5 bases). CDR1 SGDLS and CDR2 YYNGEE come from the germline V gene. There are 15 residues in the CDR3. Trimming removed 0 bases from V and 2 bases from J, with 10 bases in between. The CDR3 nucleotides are TGTGCCAGCAGCGTAGAAGGCAGGGACACAGATACGCAGTATTTT. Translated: CASSVEGRDTDTQYF.

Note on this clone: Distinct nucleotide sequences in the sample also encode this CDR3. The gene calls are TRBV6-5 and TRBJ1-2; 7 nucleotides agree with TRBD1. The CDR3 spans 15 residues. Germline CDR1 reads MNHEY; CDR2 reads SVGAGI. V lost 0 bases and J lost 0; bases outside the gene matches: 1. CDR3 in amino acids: CASSYSGTANYGYTF. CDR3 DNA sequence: TGTGCCAGCAGTTACTCGGGGACAGCTAACTATGGCTACACCTTC.